This T cell receptor (beta chain) is drawn from a study of blood T cell repertoires in COVID-19. The V end lost 3 bases, the J end lost 0 bases, and 17 bases lay between the germline ends. Per germline, CDR1 ENHRY and CDR2 SYGVKD. This CDR3 region has 17 residues. Measured with immunoSEQ multiplex PCR; TCRdb has only the in-frame clones, and not every one. The sample lists a few hundred thousand clones, 87% seen once, with over 2% in the top ten. The sample comprised peripheral blood. V is TRBV10-3 and J is TRBJ2-5; possibly TRBD1 for D (5 bases). The receptor comes from a woman aged 45 to 65 who had recovered from COVID-19. CDR3 sequence reads: CAISERRSAGYQETQYF. CDR3 in DNA: TGTGCCATCAGTGAACGTAGGAGCGCAGGGTACCAAGAGACCCAGTACTTC.